This T cell receptor (beta chain) was profiled in a study of T cells after yellow fever vaccination. Turning to the study itself: Some fractions had low cell numbers, and these were prepared with SMART-Seq v4 Ultra Low Input.

Notes on the study in general: The secondary response was weaker but peaked faster, day 5 versus 15. Among primary-vaccination clones, most reappeared after the booster, at 95% to 96% for CD4 and 88% for CD8.

Germline CDR1 reads SGHTA; CDR2 reads FQGNSA. The CDR3 is made up of 13 amino acids. The ends lost 1 base at V and 7 bases at J; junction bases unmatched: 4. This clonotype was counted ten times or more. The antigen is unknown. MiXCR, applied by TCRdb to the 5' RACE reads, yields one record per CDR3 protein. Counted here are 150,000 or so distinct CDR3 sequences, under 7.5% occurring once; the ten biggest clones make up about 2.5%. This material consisted of CD4+ T cells sorted from PBMCs, taken less than 6 days after the first yellow fever vaccination. The origin of this receptor is a man aged 18 to 35 who received the YFV17D yellow fever vaccine. The chain is built from TRBV7-2 and TRBJ2-7; 7 nucleotides align to TRBD1. The CDR3 coding sequence is TGTGCCAGCAGCTTAGTCGACAGGGCTGAGCAGTACTTC. It codes for CASSLVDRAEQYF.